The 9 T cell receptor beta chains below were found in one sample sequenced in a study of blood T cell repertoires in COVID-19. Profiling relied on immunoSEQ multiplex PCR, and the TCRdb table lists in-frame clones only, not all of them. The table shows roughly 250,000 clones, with around 83% occurring only once. The sequencing input was peripheral blood. The receptor set was obtained from a woman older than 75 with acute or convalescent COVID-19.

The CDR3 DNA follows: TGTGCCAGCTGTAGCCCGGGAGGGGGCGCGAACCATGAGCAGTTCTTC. Residues: CASCSPGGGANHEQFF. V gene TRBV2 combines with J gene TRBJ2-1; D is perhaps TRBD2 (8 bases). The V end lost 8 bases, the J end lost 8 bases, and 25 bases lay between the germline ends. CDR1 SNHLY and CDR2 FYNNEI come from the germline V gene. This CDR3 is 16 amino acids long. Full variable domain (outside the CDR3, taken from reference TRBV2 and TRBJ2-1): EPEVTQTPSHQVTQMGQEVILRCVPISNHLYFYWYRQILGQKVEFLVSFYNNEISEKSEIFDDQFSVERPDGSNFTLKIRSTKLEDSAMYFCASCSPGGGANHEQFFGPGTRLTVL.

The table lists this clone with a few counts. J is TRBJ2-7 and V is TRBV28; D remains ambiguous. Germline V gene lookup returns CDR1 MDHEN and CDR2 SYDVKM. The CDR3 is made up of 12 amino acids. V gave up 10 bases and J gave up 2 bases, with 12 bases separating them. The CDR3, as DNA: TGTGCCACTACGCGACTGACCTACGAGCAGTACTTC. The encoded protein is CATTRLTYEQYF.

The chain employs TRBV24-1 and TRBJ2-4, with TRBD1 matching over 10 bases. The CDR3 has 17 amino acids. Losses at the gene ends were 3 bases for V and 7 bases for J; bases not matched to a gene: 11. The germline V gene encodes CDR1 KGHDR and CDR2 SFDVKD. CDR3 residues: CATSDPSRDRGGNIQYF. CDR3 DNA sequence: TGTGCCACCAGTGATCCTTCCCGGGACAGGGGCGGGAACATTCAGTACTTC.

This chain uses TRBV5-1 with TRBJ2-1; 14 nucleotides agree with TRBD2. Trimming took 4 bases from V and 6 from J; bases not matched to a gene: 3. Per germline, CDR1 SGHRS and CDR2 YFSETQ. The CDR3 contains 15 residues. The CDR3, as DNA: TGCGCCAGCAGCCTGACTAGCGGGGGGGTCAATGAGCAGTTCTTC. Translated: CASSLTSGGVNEQFF.

The chain recombines TRBV5-6 with TRBJ1-5; TRBD1 might be the D (6 bases). This CDR3 comprises 14 residues. The V and J ends lost 6 bases and 4 bases respectively, with 14 bases between them. Germline CDR1 is SGHDT and CDR2 is YYEEEE. The CDR3 protein is CASINTGSNQPQHF. The CDR3 DNA reads as TGTGCCAGCATCAACACAGGGAGTAATCAGCCCCAGCATTTT.

This chain joins TRBV5-8 and TRBJ2-1, with 9 bases lining up with TRBD1. The ends lost 3 bases at V and 2 bases at J; junction bases unmatched: 3. This CDR3 region has 15 residues. Germline V gene sequence: CDR1 SGHTS, CDR2 YDEGEE. Here the CDR3 reads CASSSGQGTYNEQFF. The CDR3 DNA is TGTGCCAGCAGCTCGGGACAGGGAACCTACAATGAGCAGTTCTTC.

This clone was observed a single time. The chain couples TRBV27 to TRBJ2-7, with TRBD1 matching over 8 bases. Per the germline V gene, CDR1 is MNHEY and CDR2 is SMNVEV (reference sequence). The CDR3 is 14 amino acids. The ends lost 6 bases at V and 2 bases at J; junction bases unmatched: 6. The CDR3 here is CASRRTGNPYEQYF. CDR3 bases: TGTGCCAGCAGGCGGACAGGGAATCCCTACGAGCAGTACTTC.

The J gene is TRBJ2-1, the V gene TRBV18; D is unresolved. Germline assignment: CDR1 KGHSH and CDR2 LQKENI. Trimming shortened V by 3 bases and J by 0 bases, and 12 bases separated the two germline ends. The CDR3 sequence is 16 residues long. The CDR3 loop reads CASSPPLSSSYNEQFF. The CDR3 DNA follows: TGTGCCAGCTCACCCCCCCTGTCCAGCTCCTACAATGAGCAGTTCTTC.

The chain combines TRBV5-1 with TRBJ2-2; 7 bases map to TRBD1. The CDR3 runs to 16 residues. CDR1 and CDR2 (germline): SGHRS, YFSETQ. V shed 0 bases, J shed 0 bases, and the junction held 2 bases outside the gene matches. CDR3 region: CASSLGTGPNTGELFF. In DNA, the CDR3 is TGCGCCAGCAGCTTGGGGACAGGACCGAACACCGGGGAGCTGTTTTTT.